This TCR beta chain is from a study of blood T cell repertoires in COVID-19. Overall study context: From T cells, B-cell-depleted T cells, or PBMCs came the material, which was cDNA or gDNA.

Under the authors' procedure: Amplifying reference gene primers gave estimates of nucleated cell counts. TCRdb keeps only in-frame clones here, not all; method: immunoSEQ multiplex PCR. For V, J and clone size, that table is used; D and trimming come from the DNA. The sample comprises about 150,000 clones, under 90% of which are singletons, and about 0.58% rests with the top ten. Germline CDR1 reads SGHRS; CDR2 reads YFSETQ. Trimming took 0 bases from V and 6 from J; bases not matched to a gene: 4. The CDR3 length is 15 residues. This clone was seen once. The origin of this receptor is a man aged 60 to 75 with acute or convalescent COVID-19. Input material: peripheral blood. V and J are TRBV5-1 and TRBJ1-5; TRBD1 aligns across 9 bases. The CDR3 sequence is CASSLEGTGSQPQHF. Written as DNA, the CDR3 is TGCGCCAGCAGCTTGGAAGGGACAGGGTCTCAGCCCCAGCATTTT.